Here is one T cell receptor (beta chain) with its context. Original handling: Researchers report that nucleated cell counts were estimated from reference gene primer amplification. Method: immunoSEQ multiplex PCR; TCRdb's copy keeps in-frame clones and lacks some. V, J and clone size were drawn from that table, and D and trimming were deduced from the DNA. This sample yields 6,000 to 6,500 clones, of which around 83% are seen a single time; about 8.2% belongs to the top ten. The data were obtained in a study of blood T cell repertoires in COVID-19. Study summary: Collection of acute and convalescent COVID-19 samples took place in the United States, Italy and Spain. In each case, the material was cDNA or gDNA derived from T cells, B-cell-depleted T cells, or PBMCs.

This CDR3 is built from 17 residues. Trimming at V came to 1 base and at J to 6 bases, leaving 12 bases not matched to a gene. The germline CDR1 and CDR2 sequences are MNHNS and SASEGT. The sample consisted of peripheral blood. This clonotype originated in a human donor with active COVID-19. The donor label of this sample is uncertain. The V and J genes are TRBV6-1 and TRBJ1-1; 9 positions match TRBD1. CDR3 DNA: TGTGCCAGCAGTGAAGTTTGGGACAGGGCTAAATTGGCTGAAGCTTTCTTT. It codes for CASSEVWDRAKLAEAFF.